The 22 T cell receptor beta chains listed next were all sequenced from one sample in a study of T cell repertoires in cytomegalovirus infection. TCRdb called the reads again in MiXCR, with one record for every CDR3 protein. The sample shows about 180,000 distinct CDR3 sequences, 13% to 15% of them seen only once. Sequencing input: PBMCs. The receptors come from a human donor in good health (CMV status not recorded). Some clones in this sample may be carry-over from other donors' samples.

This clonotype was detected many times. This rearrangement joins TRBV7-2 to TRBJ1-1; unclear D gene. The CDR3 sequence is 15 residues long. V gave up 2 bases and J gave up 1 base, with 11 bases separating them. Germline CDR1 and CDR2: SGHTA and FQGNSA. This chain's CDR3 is CASSLRSQKNTEAFF. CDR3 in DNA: TGTGCCAGCAGCTTACGTTCGCAGAAGAACACTGAAGCTTTCTTT.

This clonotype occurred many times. The CDR3 DNA reads as TGTGCCAGCAGCTTTGGGGGGACAGGGGTGGGGAATCAGCCCCAGCATTTT. It specifies CASSFGGTGVGNQPQHF. The chain links TRBV7-9 to TRBJ1-5, with 10 bases fitting TRBD1. V lost 3 bases to trimming and J lost 4 bases; unmatched junction nucleotides: 9. Germline CDR1 reads SEHNR; CDR2 reads FQNEAQ (reference sequence). The CDR3 runs to 17 residues.

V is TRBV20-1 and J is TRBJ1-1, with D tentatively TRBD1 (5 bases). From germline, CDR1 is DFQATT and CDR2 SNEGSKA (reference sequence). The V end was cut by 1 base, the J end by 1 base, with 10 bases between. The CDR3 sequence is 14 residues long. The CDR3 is CSARGRTPNTEAFF. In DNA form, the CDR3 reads TGCAGTGCTAGAGGTAGGACACCGAACACTGAAGCTTTCTTT.

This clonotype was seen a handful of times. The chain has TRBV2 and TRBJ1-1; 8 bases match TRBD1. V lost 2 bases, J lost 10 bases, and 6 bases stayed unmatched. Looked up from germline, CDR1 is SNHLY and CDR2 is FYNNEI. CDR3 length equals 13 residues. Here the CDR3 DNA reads TGTGCCAGCAGTGAAAATCAGGGGGCAAGAGCTTTCTTT. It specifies CASSENQGARAFF. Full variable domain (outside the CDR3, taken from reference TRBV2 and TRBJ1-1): EPEVTQTPSHQVTQMGQEVILRCVPISNHLYFYWYRQILGQKVEFLVSFYNNEISEKSEIFDDQFSVERPDGSNFTLKIRSTKLEDSAMYFCASSENQGARAFFGQGTRLTVV.

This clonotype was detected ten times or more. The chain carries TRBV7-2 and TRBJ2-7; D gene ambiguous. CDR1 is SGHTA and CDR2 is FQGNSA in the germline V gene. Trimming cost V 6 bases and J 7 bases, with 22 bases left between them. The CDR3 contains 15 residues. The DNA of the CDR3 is TGTGCCAGCAGGACCATTCCGACCCCCCGGGTGGAGCAGTACTTC. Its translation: CASRTIPTPRVEQYF.

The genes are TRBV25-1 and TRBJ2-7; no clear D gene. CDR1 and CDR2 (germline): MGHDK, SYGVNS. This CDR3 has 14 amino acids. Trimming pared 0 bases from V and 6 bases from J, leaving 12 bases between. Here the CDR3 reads CASSEYRRTAEQYF. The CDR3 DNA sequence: TGTGCCAGCAGTGAATATAGGCGGACCGCCGAGCAGTACTTC.

The CDR3 here is CATSGGENTEAFF. CDR3 bases: TGTGCCACCAGTGGTGGAGAGAACACTGAAGCTTTCTTT. The rearrangement uses TRBV24-1 and TRBJ1-1; unclear D gene. This CDR3 comprises 13 residues. V dropped 5 bases and J dropped 1 base, with 7 bases sitting between them. Germline CDR1 reads KGHDR; CDR2 reads SFDVKD.

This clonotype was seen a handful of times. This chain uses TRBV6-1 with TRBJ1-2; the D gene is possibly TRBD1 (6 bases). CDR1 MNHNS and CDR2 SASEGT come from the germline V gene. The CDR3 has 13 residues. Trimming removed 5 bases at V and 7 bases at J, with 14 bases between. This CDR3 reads CASSYNRESGYTF. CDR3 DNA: TGTGCCAGCAGTTATAACAGGGAAAGTGGCTACACCTTC.

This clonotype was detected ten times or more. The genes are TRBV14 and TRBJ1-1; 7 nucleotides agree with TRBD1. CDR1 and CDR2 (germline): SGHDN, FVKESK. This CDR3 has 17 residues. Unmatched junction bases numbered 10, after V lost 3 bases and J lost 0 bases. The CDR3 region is CASSQEPTGPVNTEAFF. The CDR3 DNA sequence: TGTGCCAGCAGCCAGGAACCGACAGGGCCGGTGAACACTGAAGCTTTCTTT.

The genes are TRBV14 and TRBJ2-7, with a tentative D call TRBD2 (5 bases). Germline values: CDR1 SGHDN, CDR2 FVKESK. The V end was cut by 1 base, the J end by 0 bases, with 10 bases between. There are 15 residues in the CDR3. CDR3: CASSQVGRSSYEQYF. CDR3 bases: TGTGCCAGCAGCCAAGTAGGGAGAAGCTCCTACGAGCAGTACTTC.

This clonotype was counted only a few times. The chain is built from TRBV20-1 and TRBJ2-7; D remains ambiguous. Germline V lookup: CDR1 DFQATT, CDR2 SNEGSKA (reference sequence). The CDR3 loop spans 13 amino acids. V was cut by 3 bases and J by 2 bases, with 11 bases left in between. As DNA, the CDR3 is TGCAGTGCTAGCGCCAGCGCTCCCTACGAGCAGTACTTC. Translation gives CSASASAPYEQYF.

The CDR3 DNA reads TGTGCCAGCAGCTTCCGACAGACCTCTGGGGCCAACGTCCTGACTTTC. It is translated as CASSFRQTSGANVLTF. This chain connects TRBV7-3 to TRBJ2-6, with D maybe TRBD1 (5 bases). The germline V and J ends were trimmed by 3 bases and 0 bases, with 9 bases remaining between them. The CDR3 has 16 residues. Germline values: CDR1 SGHTA, CDR2 FQGTGA.

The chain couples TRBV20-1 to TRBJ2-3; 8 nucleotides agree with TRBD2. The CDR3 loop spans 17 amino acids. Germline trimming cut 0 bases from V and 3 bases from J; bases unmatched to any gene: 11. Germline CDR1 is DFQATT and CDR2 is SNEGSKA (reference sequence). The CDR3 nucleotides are TGCAGTGCTAGAGACTCCGAAGCGGGAGAGAGGACAGATACGCAGTATTTT. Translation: CSARDSEAGERTDTQYF.

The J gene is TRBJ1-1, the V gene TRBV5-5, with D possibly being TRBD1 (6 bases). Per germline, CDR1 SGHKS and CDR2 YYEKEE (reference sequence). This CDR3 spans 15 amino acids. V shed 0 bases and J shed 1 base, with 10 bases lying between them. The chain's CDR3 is CASSLAGERNTEAFF. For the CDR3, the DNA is TGTGCCAGCAGCTTGGCAGGGGAAAGGAACACTGAAGCTTTCTTT.

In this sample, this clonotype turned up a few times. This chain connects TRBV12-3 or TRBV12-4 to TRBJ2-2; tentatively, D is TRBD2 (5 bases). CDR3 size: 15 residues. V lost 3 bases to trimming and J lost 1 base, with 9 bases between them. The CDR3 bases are TGTGCCAGCAGTTTGGGTCGGGAGAACACCGGGGAGCTGTTTTTT. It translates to CASSLGRENTGELFF.

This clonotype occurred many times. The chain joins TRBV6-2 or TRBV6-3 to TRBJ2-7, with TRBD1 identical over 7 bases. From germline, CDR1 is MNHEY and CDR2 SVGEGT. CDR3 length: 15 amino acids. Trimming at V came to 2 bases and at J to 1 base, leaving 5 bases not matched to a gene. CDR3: CASSYPTGESYEQYF. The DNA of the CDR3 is TGTGCCAGCAGTTACCCCACAGGGGAGTCCTACGAGCAGTACTTC.

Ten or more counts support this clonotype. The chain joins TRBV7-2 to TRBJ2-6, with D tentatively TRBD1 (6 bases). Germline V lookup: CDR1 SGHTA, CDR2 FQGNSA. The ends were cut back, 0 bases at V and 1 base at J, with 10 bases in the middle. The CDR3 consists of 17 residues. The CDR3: CASSLATGRSGANVLTF. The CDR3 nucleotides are TGTGCCAGCAGCTTAGCGACAGGAAGGTCTGGGGCCAACGTCCTGACTTTC.

The CDR3 is CASSFTRDTEAFF. CDR3 nucleotides: TGTGCCAGCAGTTTCACAAGGGACACTGAAGCTTTCTTT. V usage is TRBV6-1 and J usage is TRBJ1-1; D uncertain. The CDR3 totals 13 residues. Trimming removed 5 bases from V and 3 bases from J, with 10 bases in between. The V gene's germline CDR1 is MNHNS and CDR2 SASEGT.

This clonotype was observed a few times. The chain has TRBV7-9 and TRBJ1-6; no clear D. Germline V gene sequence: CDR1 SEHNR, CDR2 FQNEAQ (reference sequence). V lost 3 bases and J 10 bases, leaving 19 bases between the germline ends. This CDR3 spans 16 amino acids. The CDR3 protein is CASSLSTRARPSPLHF. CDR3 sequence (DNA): TGTGCCAGCAGCTTGTCCACAAGAGCGAGACCCTCACCCCTCCACTTT.

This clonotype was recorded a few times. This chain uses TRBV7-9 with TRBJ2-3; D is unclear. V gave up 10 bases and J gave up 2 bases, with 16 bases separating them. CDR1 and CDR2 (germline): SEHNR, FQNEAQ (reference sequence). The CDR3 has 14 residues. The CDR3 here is CANGSATFTDTQYF. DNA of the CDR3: TGTGCCAACGGGTCAGCGACCTTCACAGATACGCAGTATTTT.

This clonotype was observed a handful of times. CDR3 bases: TGTGCCAGCAGCTCCCCGTACCAAGAGACCCAGTACTTC. Encoded protein: CASSSPYQETQYF. The V and J genes are TRBV7-9 and TRBJ2-5; unclear D gene. Germline values: CDR1 SEHNR, CDR2 FQNEAQ (reference sequence). Trimming removed 4 bases at V and 0 bases at J, with 6 bases between. The CDR3 totals 13 residues.

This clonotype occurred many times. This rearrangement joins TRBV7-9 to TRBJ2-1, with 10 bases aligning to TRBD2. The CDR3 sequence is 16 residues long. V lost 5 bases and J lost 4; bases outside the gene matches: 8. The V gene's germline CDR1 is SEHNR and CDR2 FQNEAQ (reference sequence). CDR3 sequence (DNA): TGTGCCAGCAGCCTAAATAGCGGGGGGCTATACAATGAGCAGTTCTTC. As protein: CASSLNSGGLYNEQFF.